The 19 T cell receptor beta chains below were found in one sample sequenced in a study. Measured with immunoSEQ multiplex PCR; TCRdb has only the in-frame clones, and not every one. The repertoire holds 60,000 to 75,000 clones, with 80% to 95% as singletons. The sequencing input was PBMCs. Source of these receptors: a man between 35 and 55 years old with rheumatoid arthritis.

The V call is TRBV4-2, the J call TRBJ2-1; weak D call: TRBD2 (6 bases). V lost 0 bases, J lost 8 bases, and 11 bases lay in between. CDR1 and CDR2 (germline): LGHNA, YNFKEQ. The CDR3 totals 14 residues. The CDR3 reads CASSQDGTSDEQFF. The CDR3 DNA follows: TGTGCCAGCAGCCAAGATGGGACTTCAGATGAGCAGTTCTTC.

This clone was seen only once. This chain joins TRBV27 and TRBJ1-5; D might be TRBD1 (5 bases). The length of the CDR3 is 14 residues. Germline-derived CDR1 and CDR2 are MNHEY and SMNVEV (reference sequence). V dropped 5 bases and J dropped 7 bases, with 15 bases sitting between them. The CDR3 here is CASSPPGVGQPQHF. The CDR3 nucleotides read TGTGCCAGCAGTCCCCCGGGGGTGGGGCAGCCCCAGCATTTT.

The chain links TRBV30 to TRBJ1-3, with a possible D match to TRBD1 (6 bases). Germline V gene data show CDR1 as GTSNPN and CDR2 as SVGIG (reference sequence). Trimming left V 5 bases short and J 2 bases short, with 16 bases between. CDR3 size: 15 residues. The DNA of the CDR3 is TGTGCCTGGGGGGGCGGGGGATCAGCTGGAAACACCATATATTTT. Its translation is CAWGGGGSAGNTIYF.

The CDR3: CASMARPSWEQYF. Written as DNA, the CDR3 is TGTGCCAGCATGGCCAGGCCTTCGTGGGAGCAGTACTTC. The chain uses TRBV6-5 and TRBJ2-7; D unresolved. CDR1 is MNHEY, CDR2 SVGAGI, per germline. CDR3 length: 13 residues. V shed 7 bases and J shed 7 bases, with 17 bases lying between them.

The V call is TRBV6-5, the J call TRBJ1-1; the D is unclear. Germline assignment: CDR1 MNHEY and CDR2 SVGAGI. The V and J ends lost 4 bases and 8 bases respectively, with 8 bases between them. This CDR3 is built from 11 residues. In nucleotides, the CDR3 is TGTGCCAGCAGTTCTGGACGGGAAGCTTTCTTT. Its translation: CASSSGREAFF.

The chain is built from TRBV7-2 and TRBJ2-1, with 9 bases identical to TRBD1. The CDR3 is made up of 16 amino acids. V lost 2 bases and J lost 6; bases outside the gene matches: 8. Germline V gene data show CDR1 as SGHTA and CDR2 as FQGNSA. The chain's CDR3 is CASSLYPDRGINEQFF. The CDR3 DNA follows: TGTGCCAGCAGCTTATATCCGGACAGGGGTATCAATGAGCAGTTCTTC.

The chain uses TRBV2 and TRBJ1-6, with D tentatively TRBD1 (5 bases). Between the trimmed V and J ends, which lost 6 bases and 8 bases, there was a span of 11 bases. CDR1 and CDR2 from the germline V gene are SNHLY and FYNNEI. The CDR3 runs 13 residues. CDR3 coding DNA: TGTGCCAGCAGGGAGACAGAATATTCACCCCTCCACTTT. Amino acid sequence: CASRETEYSPLHF.

This clone appeared a single time. The V and J genes are TRBV10-3 and TRBJ2-7; TRBD1 agrees at 8 bases. This CDR3 is 15 amino acids long. Looked up from germline, CDR1 is ENHRY and CDR2 is SYGVKD. V lost 0 bases to trimming and J lost 2 bases; unmatched junction nucleotides: 3. For the CDR3, the DNA is TGTGCCATCAGTGAGTCGAAGGGACAGGCCTACGAGCAGTACTTC. This sequence encodes CAISESKGQAYEQYF.

The V and J genes are TRBV10-3 and TRBJ1-5, with D unclear. From germline, CDR1 is ENHRY and CDR2 SYGVKD. Between the trimmed V and J ends, which lost 2 bases and 5 bases, there was a span of 10 bases. The CDR3 sequence is 14 residues long. As DNA, the CDR3 is TGTGCCATCAGTGAGGGACTAACACATCAGCCCCAGCATTTT. Translated, it gives CAISEGLTHQPQHF.

The rearrangement joins TRBV14 to TRBJ1-2, with D unresolved. Germline CDR1 SGHDN, CDR2 FVKESK. V lost 0 bases and J 2 bases, leaving 7 bases between the germline ends. The CDR3 extends over 14 amino acids. The CDR3 reads CASSQDTRNYGYTF. The CDR3 bases are TGTGCCAGCAGCCAAGATACGCGGAACTATGGCTACACCTTC.

The V and J genes are TRBV11-2 and TRBJ2-7; D gene ambiguous. V was shortened by 3 bases and J by 0 bases, with 6 bases between the two germline ends. The germline gives CDR1 SGHAT, CDR2 FQNNGV. The CDR3 extends over 13 amino acids. The CDR3 nucleotides read TGTGCCAGCAGCTTCCCGGGCTCCTACGAGCAGTACTTC. Its translation is CASSFPGSYEQYF.

The rearrangement uses TRBV11-2 and TRBJ2-7, with 8 bases matching TRBD2. Germline V gene data show CDR1 as SGHAT and CDR2 as FQNNGV. CDR3 length equals 14 residues. V shed 5 bases, J shed 7 bases, and the junction held 10 bases outside the gene matches. The CDR3 here is CASSRSSGVFEQYF. The DNA for the CDR3 is TGTGCCAGCAGCAGGAGTAGCGGGGTCTTTGAGCAGTACTTC.

This sequence joins TRBV28 and TRBJ2-7; tentative D call: TRBD2 (5 bases). Germline V gives CDR1 MDHEN, CDR2 SYDVKM. V shed 4 bases and J shed 2 bases, with 18 bases lying between them. CDR3 length: 16 residues. Here the CDR3 DNA reads TGTGCCAGCAGTTCGTACGCGTCGGGATCCACCTACGAGCAGTACTTC. Amino acids: CASSSYASGSTYEQYF.

The chain is built from TRBV11-2 and TRBJ1-3, with TRBD1 matching over 7 bases. Germline CDR1 is SGHAT and CDR2 is FQNNGV. Trimming at V came to 0 bases and at J to 4 bases, leaving 12 bases not matched to a gene. The CDR3 has 18 residues. CDR3 amino acids: CASSLEPGQQTLGNTIYF. For the CDR3, the DNA is TGTGCCAGCAGCTTAGAACCGGGACAGCAAACGTTGGGAAACACCATATATTTT.

This sequence joins TRBV10-3 and TRBJ1-6; D not certain. This CDR3 has 15 amino acids. V shed 7 bases and J shed 9 bases, with 19 bases lying between them. Germline CDR1 is ENHRY and CDR2 is SYGVKD. CDR3 nucleotide sequence: TGTGCCATCAAAGGAGAGTCCGACCTAGTTTCACCCCTCCACTTT. Amino acid sequence: CAIKGESDLVSPLHF.

The V and J genes are TRBV19 and TRBJ2-7, with D possibly being TRBD1 or TRBD2 (5 bases each). Trimming stripped 3 bases from V and 6 bases from J, with 15 bases between. Per germline, CDR1 LNHDA and CDR2 SQIVND (reference sequence). This CDR3 has 14 amino acids. The CDR3 DNA reads TGTGCCAGTAGTATTCAAAGAGAGGGGACCGAGCAGTACTTC. It specifies CASSIQREGTEQYF.

CDR3 DNA sequence: TGTGCCAGCAGTGACCTAGCCCTTAGCACAGATACGCAGTATTTT. Translation gives CASSDLALSTDTQYF. This chain joins TRBV6-1 and TRBJ2-3; D possibly corresponds to TRBD2 (5 bases). Trimming removed 3 bases from V and 0 bases from J, with 10 bases in between. Germline V gives CDR1 MNHNS, CDR2 SASEGT. This CDR3 contains 15 residues.

This clone was seen a single time. The rearrangement joins TRBV18 to TRBJ2-3; D remains ambiguous. The ends were cut back, 3 bases at V and 4 bases at J, with 8 bases in the middle. CDR1 is KGHSH and CDR2 is LQKENI in the germline V gene. CDR3 length: 13 residues. CDR3 sequence reads: CASSPTRADTQYF. The CDR3 bases are TGTGCCAGCTCACCGACACGGGCAGATACGCAGTATTTT.

This clone was seen only once. V and J are TRBV19 and TRBJ1-1, with D hard to call. There are 14 residues in the CDR3. The germline CDR1 and CDR2 sequences are LNHDA and SQIVND (reference sequence). Trimming took 3 bases from V and 2 from J, leaving 10 bases between them. For the CDR3, the DNA is TGTGCCAGTAGTATCACTCAGGTTAACACTGAAGCTTTCTTT. It is translated as CASSITQVNTEAFF.